This is a list of T cell receptor beta chains from one sample in a study of monozygotic twins with cystic fibrosis. Sequencing was performed with immunoSEQ multiplex PCR; in TCRdb, only in-frame clones are kept and a portion is missing. Seen here are some 31,000 clones, about 82% observed once, and the top ten hold 0.8% to 1%. The specimen sequenced was blood. These receptors originate from a girl aged 2 to 10 with cystic fibrosis. CDR3s include the opening cysteine and the closing phenylalanine or tryptophan. A D gene is named only where the DNA matches it firmly. Size is stated for part of the rows, as once, few or many counts, or as a class when the clone is expanded.

>NA|TRBV27|NA|13|TRBJ2-7
CASSLSGSGEQYF
>NA|TRBV28|NA|13|TRBJ1-1
CASSLFPRPEAFF
>TRBD1|TRBV5-6|NA|15|TRBJ1-1
CASSLSQGAFTEAFF
>NA|TRBV19|NA|14|TRBJ1-1
CASSHLGGNTEAFF
>NA|TRBV9|once|11|TRBJ1-2
CASSAVSGYTF
>TRBD2|TRBV6-6|NA|14|TRBJ2-5
CASSLAGRQETQYF
>NA|TRBV5-5|NA|15|TRBJ2-1
CASSLVGTGNNEQFF
>NA|TRBV11-1|NA|14|TRBJ2-5
CASSLIWGKETQYF
>NA|TRBV19|NA|15|TRBJ2-1
CASSILGWGYNEQFF
>NA|TRBV30|NA|14|TRBJ1-5
CAWSVLGGYQPQHF
>NA|TRBV6-5|few|15|TRBJ1-1
CASSYPTSGNTEAFF
>NA|TRBV7-9|NA|11|TRBJ2-7
CASSLIYEQYF
>NA|TRBV6-6|NA|13|TRBJ2-5
CASSNRQKETQYF
>NA|TRBV4-1|NA|14|TRBJ2-7
CASSPLRSHNEQYF
>NA|TRBV30|NA|13|TRBJ1-1
CAWKARVNTEAFF
>NA|TRBV19|NA|14|TRBJ2-3
CASSTFSPPDTQYF
>NA|TRBV21-1|NA|17|TRBJ2-7
CASTSLVLRVGSYEQYF
>NA|TRBV4-2|NA|17|TRBJ1-4
CASSQDWGSPTNEKLFF
>NA|TRBV6-5|NA|14|TRBJ2-3
CASSSYGSTDTQYF
>TRBD1|TRBV5-1|few|15|TRBJ2-7
CASSLGTGHLYEQYF
>NA|TRBV6-1|NA|13|TRBJ2-7
CASKNREYYEQYF
>TRBD2|TRBV9|NA|15|TRBJ2-7
CASSTAGGYSYEQYF
>NA|TRBV2|NA|16|TRBJ2-5
CASSKDGARNQETQYF
>NA|TRBV5-1|few|13|TRBJ1-1
CASSPSWGTEAFF